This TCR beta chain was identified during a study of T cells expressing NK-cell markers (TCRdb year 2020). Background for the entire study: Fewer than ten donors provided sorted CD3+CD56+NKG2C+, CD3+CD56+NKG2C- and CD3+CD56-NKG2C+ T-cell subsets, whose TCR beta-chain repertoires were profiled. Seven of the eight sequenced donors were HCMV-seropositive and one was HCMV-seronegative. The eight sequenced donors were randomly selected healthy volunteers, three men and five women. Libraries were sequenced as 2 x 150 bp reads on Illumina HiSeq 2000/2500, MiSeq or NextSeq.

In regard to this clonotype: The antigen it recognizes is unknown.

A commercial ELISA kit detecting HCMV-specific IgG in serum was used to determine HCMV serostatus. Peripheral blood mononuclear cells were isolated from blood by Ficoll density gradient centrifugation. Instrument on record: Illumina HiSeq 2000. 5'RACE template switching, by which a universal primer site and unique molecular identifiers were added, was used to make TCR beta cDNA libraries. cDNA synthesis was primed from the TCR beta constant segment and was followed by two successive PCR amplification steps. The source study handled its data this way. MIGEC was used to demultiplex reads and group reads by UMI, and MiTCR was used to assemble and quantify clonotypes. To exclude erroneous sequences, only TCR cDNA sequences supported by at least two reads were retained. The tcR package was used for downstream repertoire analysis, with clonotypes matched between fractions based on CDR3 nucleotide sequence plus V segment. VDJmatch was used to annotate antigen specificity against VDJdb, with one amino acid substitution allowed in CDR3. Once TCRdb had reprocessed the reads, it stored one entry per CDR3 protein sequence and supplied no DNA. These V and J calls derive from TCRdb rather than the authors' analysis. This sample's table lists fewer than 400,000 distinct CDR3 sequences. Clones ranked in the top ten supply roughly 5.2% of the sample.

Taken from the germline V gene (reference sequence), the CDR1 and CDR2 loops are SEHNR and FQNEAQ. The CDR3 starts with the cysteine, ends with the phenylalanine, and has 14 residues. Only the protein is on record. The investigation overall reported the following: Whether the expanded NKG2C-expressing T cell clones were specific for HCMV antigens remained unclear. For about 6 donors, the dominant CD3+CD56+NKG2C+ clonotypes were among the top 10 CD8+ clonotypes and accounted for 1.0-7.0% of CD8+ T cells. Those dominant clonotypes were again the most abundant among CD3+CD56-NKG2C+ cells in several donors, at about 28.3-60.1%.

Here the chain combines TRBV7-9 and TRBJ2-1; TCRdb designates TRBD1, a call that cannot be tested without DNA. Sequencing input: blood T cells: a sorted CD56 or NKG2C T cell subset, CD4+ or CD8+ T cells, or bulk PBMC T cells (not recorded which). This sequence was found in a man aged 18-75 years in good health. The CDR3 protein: CASIGTGGVNEQFF.